This T cell receptor (beta chain) emerged from a study of T cell responses to AZD1222 COVID-19 vaccine. Profiled with immunoSEQ multiplex PCR; TCRdb holds only in-frame clones, not every one. This table holds 150,000 or so clones, about 90% found once. There are 14 residues in the CDR3. Germline V lookup: CDR1 SQVTM, CDR2 ANQGSEA. Trimming took 3 bases from V and 3 from J; bases not matched to a gene: 6. This chain joins TRBV29-1 and TRBJ2-7, with 9 bases fitting TRBD1. Source: peripheral blood, taken on day 0 of AZD1222 vaccination. The TCR comes from an adult in good health. CDR3 loop: CSVDPGQGRYEQYF. CDR3 nucleotide sequence: TGCAGCGTTGACCCGGGACAGGGTCGCTACGAGCAGTACTTC.